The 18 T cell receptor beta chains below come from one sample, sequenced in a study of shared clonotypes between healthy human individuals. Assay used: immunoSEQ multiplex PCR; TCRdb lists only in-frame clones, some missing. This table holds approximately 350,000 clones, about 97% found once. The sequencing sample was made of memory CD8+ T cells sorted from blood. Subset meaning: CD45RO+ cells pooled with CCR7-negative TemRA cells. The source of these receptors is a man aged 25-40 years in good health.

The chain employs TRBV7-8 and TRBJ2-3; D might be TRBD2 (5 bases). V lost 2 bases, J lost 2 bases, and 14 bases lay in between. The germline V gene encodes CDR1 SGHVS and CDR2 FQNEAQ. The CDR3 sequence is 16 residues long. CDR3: CASSLISGRATDTQYF. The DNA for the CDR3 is TGTGCCAGCAGCTTAATCAGCGGAAGGGCCACAGATACGCAGTATTTT.

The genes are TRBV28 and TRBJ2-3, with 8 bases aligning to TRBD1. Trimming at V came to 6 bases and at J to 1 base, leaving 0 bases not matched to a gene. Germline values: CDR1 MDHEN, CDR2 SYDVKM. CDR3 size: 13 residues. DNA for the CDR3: TGTGCCAGCAGGGACAGGGGCACAGATACGCAGTATTTT. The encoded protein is CASRDRGTDTQYF. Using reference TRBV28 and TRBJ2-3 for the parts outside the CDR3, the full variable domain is DVKVTQSSRYLVKRTGEKVFLECVQDMDHENMFWYRQDPGLGLRLIYFSYDVKMKEKGDIPEGYSVSREKKERFSLILESASTNQTSMYLCASRDRGTDTQYFGPGTRLTVL.

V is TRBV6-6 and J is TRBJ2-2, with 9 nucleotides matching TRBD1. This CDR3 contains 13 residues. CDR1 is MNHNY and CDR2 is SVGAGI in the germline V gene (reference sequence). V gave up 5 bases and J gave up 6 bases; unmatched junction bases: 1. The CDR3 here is CASSRTGAGELFF. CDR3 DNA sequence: TGTGCCAGCAGTAGGACAGGGGCCGGGGAGCTGTTTTTT.

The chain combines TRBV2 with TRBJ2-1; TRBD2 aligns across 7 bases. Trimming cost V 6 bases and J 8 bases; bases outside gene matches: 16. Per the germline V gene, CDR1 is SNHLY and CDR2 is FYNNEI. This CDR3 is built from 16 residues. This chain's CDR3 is CASRGLRDQTFYEQFF. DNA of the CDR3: TGTGCCAGCAGGGGACTACGGGACCAAACGTTCTATGAGCAGTTCTTC.

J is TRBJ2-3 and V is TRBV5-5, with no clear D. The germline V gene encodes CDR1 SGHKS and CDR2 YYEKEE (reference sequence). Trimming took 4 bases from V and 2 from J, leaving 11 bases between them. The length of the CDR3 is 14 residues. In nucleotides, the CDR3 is TGTGCCAGCAGCCCAGGACGGAACACAGATACGCAGTATTTT. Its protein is CASSPGRNTDTQYF.

Here the CDR3 reads CASSLNSAYEQYF. CDR3 DNA sequence: TGTGCCAGCAGCTTGAATAGCGCTTACGAGCAGTACTTC. The J gene is TRBJ2-7, the V gene TRBV11-3, with D possibly matching TRBD2 (5 bases). Trimming left V 3 bases short and J 4 bases short, with 10 bases between. In germline, CDR1 is SGHNT, CDR2 YENEEA. CDR3 length: 13 residues.

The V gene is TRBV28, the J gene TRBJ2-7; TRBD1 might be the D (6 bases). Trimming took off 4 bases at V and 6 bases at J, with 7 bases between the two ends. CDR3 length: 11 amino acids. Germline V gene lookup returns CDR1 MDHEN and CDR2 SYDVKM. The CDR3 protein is CASSYRAEQYF. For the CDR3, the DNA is TGTGCCAGCAGTTACAGGGCCGAGCAGTACTTC.

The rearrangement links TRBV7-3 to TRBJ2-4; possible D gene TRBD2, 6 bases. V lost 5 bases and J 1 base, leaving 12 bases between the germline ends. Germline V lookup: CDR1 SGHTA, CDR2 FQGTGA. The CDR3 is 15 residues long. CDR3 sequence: CASSLKGGAKNIQYF. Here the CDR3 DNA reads TGTGCCAGCAGCCTCAAAGGAGGGGCCAAAAACATTCAGTACTTC.

In DNA, the CDR3 is TGTGCCAGTACGTCCTCTGGGAGGCTTGGCACAGATACGCAGTATTTT. Translation: CASTSSGRLGTDTQYF. This chain connects TRBV19 to TRBJ2-3; D possibly corresponds to TRBD2 (6 bases). Germline CDR1 and CDR2: LNHDA and SQIVND (reference sequence). V was clipped by 7 bases and J by 1 base, with 18 bases between them. The CDR3 sequence is 16 residues long.

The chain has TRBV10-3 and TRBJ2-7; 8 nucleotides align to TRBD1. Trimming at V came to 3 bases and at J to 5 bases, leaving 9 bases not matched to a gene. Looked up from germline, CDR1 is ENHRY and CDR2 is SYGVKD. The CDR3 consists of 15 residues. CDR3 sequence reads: CAISEPGQGVHEQYF. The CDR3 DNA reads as TGTGCCATCAGTGAACCAGGACAGGGAGTCCACGAGCAGTACTTC.

DNA of the CDR3: TGTGCCAGTACGACAGGGGGCGCCAGCACTGAAGCTTTCTTT. Amino acid sequence: CASTTGGASTEAFF. The rearrangement links TRBV11-1 to TRBJ1-1; 10 nucleotides align to TRBD1. Per the germline V gene, CDR1 is SGHAT and CDR2 is FQDESV (reference sequence). With V trimmed by 9 bases and J by 4 bases, 8 bases remained unmatched. This CDR3 spans 14 amino acids. The full variable domain, completed using reference TRBV11-1 and TRBJ1-1, is EAEVAQSPRYKITEKSQAVAFWCDPISGHATLYWYRQILGQGPELLVQFQDESVVDDSQLPKDRFSAERLKGVDSTLKIQPAELGDSAMYLCASTTGGASTEAFFGQGTRLTVV.

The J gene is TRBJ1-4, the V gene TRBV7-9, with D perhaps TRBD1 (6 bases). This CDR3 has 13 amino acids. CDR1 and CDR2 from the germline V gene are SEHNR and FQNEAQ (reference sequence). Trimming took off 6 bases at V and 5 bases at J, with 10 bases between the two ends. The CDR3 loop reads CASSKDSNEKLFF. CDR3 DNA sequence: TGTGCCAGCAGTAAGGACAGCAATGAAAAACTGTTTTTT.

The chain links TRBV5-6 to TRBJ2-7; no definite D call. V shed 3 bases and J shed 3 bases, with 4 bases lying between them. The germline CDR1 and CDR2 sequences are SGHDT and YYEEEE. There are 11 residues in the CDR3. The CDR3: CASSSVYEQYF. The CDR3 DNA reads TGTGCCAGCAGCTCTGTCTACGAGCAGTACTTC.

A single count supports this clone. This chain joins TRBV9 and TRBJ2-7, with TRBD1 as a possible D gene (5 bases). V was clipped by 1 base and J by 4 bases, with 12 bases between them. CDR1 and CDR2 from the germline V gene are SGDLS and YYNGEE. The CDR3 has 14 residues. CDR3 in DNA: TGTGCCAGCAGCGTAAGGGCGCAGGGATACGAGCAGTACTTC. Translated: CASSVRAQGYEQYF.

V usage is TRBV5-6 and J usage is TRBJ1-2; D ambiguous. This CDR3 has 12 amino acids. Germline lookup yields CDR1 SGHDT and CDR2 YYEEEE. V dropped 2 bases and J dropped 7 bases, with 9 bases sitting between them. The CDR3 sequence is CASSFTRIGYTF. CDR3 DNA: TGTGCCAGCAGCTTTACGAGGATTGGCTACACCTTC.

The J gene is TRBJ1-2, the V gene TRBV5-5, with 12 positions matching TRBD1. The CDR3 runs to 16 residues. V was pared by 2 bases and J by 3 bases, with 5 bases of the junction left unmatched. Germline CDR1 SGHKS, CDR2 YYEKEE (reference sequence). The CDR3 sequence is CASSFPGQGADYGYTF. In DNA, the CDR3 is TGTGCCAGCAGCTTCCCGGGACAGGGGGCGGACTATGGCTACACCTTC.

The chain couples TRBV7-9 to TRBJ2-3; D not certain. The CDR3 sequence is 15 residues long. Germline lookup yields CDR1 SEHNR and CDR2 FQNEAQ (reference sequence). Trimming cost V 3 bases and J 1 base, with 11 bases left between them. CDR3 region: CASSFSRVGTDTQYF. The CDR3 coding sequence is TGTGCCAGCAGCTTCTCAAGGGTAGGCACAGATACGCAGTATTTT.

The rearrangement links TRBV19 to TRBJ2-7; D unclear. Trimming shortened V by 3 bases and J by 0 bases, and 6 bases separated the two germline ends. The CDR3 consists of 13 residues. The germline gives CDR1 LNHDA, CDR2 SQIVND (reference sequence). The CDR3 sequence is CASSIASSYEQYF. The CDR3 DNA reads TGTGCCAGTAGTATCGCCAGCTCCTACGAGCAGTACTTC.